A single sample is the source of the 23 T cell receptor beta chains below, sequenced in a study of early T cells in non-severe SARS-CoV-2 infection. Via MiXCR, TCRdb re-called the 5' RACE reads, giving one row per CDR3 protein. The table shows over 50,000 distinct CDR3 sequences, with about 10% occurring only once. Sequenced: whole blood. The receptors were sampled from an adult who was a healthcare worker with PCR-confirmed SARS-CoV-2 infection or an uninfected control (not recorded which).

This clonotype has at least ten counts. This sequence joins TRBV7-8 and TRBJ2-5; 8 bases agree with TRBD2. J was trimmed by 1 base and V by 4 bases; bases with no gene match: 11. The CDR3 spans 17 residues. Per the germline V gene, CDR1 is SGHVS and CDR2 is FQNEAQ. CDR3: CASSSLRGLVSQETQYF. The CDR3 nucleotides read TGTGCCAGCAGCTCCCTCAGGGGACTAGTATCCCAAGAGACCCAGTACTTC.

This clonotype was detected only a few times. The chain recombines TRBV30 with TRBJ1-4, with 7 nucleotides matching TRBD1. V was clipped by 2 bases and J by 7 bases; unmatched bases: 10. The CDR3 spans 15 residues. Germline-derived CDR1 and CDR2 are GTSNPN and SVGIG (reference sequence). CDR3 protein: CAWSSYRGWSEKLFF. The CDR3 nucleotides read TGTGCCTGGAGTTCCTACAGGGGATGGAGTGAAAAACTGTTTTTT. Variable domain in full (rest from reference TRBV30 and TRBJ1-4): SQTIHQWPATLVQPVGSPLSLECTVEGTSNPNLYWYRQAAGRGLQLLFYSVGIGQISSEVPQNLSASRPQDRQFILSSKKLLLSDSGFYLCAWSSYRGWSEKLFFGSGTQLSVL.

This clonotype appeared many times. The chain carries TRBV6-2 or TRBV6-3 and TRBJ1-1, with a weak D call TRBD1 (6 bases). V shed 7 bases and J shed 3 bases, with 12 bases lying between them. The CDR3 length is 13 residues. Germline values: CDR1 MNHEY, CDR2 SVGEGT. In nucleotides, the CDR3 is TGTGCCAGCACGCCACGGGGGCACACTGAAGCTTTCTTT. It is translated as CASTPRGHTEAFF.

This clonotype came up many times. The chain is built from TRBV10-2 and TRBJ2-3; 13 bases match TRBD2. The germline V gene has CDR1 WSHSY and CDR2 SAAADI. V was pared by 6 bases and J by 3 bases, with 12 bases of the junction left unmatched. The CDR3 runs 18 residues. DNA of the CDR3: TGCGCCAGCAGCGCCGCACTAGCGGGGGGGCTGGGTACAGATACGCAGTATTTT. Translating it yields CASSAALAGGLGTDTQYF.

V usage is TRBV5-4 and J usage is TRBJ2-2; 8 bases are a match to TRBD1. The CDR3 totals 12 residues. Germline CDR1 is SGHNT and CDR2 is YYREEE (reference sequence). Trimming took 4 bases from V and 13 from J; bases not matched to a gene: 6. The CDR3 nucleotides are TGTGCCAGCAGCCCGGACAGGGAGAGGCTGTTTTTT. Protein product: CASSPDRERLFF.

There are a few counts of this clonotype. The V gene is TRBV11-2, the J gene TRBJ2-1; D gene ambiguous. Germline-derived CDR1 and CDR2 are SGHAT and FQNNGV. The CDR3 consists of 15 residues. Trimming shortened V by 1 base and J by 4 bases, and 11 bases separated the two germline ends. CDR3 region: CASSLVKETYNEQFF. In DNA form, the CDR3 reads TGTGCCAGCAGCTTAGTCAAGGAGACTTACAATGAGCAGTTCTTC. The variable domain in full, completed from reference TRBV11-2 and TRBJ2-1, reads EAGVAQSPRYKIIEKRQSVAFWCNPISGHATLYWYQQILGQGPKLLIQFQNNGVVDDSQLPKDRFSAERLKGVDSTLKIQPAKLEDSAVYLCASSLVKETYNEQFFGPGTRLTVL.

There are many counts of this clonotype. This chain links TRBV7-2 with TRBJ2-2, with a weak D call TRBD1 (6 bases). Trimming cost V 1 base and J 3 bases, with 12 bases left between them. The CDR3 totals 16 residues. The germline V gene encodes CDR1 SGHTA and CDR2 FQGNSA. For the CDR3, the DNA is TGTGCCAGCAGCTTAGAAGGTACAGGGTACACCGGGGAGCTGTTTTTT. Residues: CASSLEGTGYTGELFF.

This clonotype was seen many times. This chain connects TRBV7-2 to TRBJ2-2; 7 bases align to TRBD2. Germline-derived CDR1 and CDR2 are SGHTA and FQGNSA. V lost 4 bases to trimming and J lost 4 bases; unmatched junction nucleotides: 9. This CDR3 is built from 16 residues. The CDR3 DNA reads TGTGCCAGCAGCTCGCGGGAGCTTAGGGTCACCGGGGAGCTGTTTTTT. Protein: CASSSRELRVTGELFF.

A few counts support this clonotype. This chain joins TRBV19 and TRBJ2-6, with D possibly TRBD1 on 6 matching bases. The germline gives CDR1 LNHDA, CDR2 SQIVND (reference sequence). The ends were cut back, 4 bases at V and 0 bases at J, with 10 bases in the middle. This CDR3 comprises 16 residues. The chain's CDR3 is CASSTNRDSGANVLTF. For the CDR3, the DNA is TGTGCCAGTAGTACCAACAGGGACTCTGGGGCCAACGTCCTGACTTTC.

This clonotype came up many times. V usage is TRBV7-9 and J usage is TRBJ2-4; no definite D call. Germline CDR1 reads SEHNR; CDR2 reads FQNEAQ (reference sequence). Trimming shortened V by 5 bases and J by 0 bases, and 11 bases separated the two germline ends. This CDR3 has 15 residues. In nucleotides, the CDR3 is TGTGCCAGCAGCCCCAGCGAGGCAGCCAAAAACATTCAGTACTTC. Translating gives CASSPSEAAKNIQYF.

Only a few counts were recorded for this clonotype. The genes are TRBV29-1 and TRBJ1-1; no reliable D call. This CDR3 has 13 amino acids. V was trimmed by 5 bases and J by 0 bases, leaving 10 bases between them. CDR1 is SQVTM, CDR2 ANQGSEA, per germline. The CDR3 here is CSVRAGMNTEAFF. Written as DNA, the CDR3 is TGCAGCGTTCGGGCCGGCATGAACACTGAAGCTTTCTTT.

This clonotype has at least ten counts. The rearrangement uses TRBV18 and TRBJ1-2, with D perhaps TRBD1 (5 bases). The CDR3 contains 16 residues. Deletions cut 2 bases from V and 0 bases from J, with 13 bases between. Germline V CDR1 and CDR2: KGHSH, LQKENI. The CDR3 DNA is TGTGCCAGCTCACCAATCGGGACTCCCGCTAACTATGGCTACACCTTC. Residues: CASSPIGTPANYGYTF.

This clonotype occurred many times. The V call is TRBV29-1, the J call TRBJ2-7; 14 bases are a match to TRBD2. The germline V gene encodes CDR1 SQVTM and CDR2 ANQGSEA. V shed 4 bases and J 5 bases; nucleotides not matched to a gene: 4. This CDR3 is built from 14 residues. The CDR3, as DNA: TGCAGCGTTGGACTAGCGGGGGGGCCTAACGAGCAGTACTTC. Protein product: CSVGLAGGPNEQYF.

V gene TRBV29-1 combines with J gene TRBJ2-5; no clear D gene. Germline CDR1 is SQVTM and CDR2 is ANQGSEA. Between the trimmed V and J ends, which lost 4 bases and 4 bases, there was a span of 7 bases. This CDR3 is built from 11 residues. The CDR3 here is CSVGWVETQYF. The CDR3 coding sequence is TGCAGCGTTGGATGGGTAGAGACCCAGTACTTC.

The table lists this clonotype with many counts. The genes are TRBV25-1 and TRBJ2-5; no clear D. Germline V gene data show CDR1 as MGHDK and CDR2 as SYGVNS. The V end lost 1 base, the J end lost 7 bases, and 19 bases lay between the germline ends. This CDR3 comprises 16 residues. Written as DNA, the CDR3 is TGTGCCAGCAGTGAATCTGAGACACGGCTGTTGGGGACCCAGTACTTC. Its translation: CASSESETRLLGTQYF.

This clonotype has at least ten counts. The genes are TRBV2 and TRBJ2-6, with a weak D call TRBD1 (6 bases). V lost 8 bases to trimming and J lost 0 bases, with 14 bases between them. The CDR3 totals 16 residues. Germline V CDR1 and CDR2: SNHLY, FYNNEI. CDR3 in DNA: TGTGCCAGCTCAGGGGATTTGAGCTCTGGGGCCAACGTCCTGACTTTC. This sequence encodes CASSGDLSSGANVLTF.

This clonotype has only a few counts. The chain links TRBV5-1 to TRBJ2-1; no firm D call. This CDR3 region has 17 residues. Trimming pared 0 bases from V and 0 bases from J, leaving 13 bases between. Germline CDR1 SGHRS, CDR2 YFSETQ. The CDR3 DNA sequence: TGCGCCAGCAGCTTGGGAGGTTGGCGGAGCTCCTACAATGAGCAGTTCTTC. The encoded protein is CASSLGGWRSSYNEQFF.

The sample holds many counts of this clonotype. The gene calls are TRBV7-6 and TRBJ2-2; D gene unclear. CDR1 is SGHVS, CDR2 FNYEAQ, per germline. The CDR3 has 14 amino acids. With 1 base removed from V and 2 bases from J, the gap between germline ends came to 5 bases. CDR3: CASSLVSNTGELFF. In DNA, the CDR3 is TGTGCCAGCAGCTTAGTCAGTAACACCGGGGAGCTGTTTTTT.

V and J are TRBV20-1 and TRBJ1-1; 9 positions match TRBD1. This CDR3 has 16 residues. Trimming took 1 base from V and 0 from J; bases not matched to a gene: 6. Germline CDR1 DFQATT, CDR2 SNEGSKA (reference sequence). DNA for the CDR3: TGCAGTGCTAGAGTTGAGGGACAGGGAATGAACACTGAAGCTTTCTTT. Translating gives CSARVEGQGMNTEAFF.

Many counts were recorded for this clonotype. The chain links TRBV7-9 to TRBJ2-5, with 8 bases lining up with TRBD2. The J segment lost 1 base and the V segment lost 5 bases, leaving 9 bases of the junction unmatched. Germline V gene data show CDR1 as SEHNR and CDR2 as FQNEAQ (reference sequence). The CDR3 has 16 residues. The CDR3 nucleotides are TGTGCCAGCAGCACCTGGGGTGCGGGGGGCCAAGAGACCCAGTACTTC. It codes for CASSTWGAGGQETQYF.

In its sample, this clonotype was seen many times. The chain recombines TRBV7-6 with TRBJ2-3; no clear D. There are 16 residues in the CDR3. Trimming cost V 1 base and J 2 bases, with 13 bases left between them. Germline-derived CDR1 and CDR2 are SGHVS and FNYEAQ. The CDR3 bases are TGTGCCAGCAGCTTAGGAAGTGGGGTCCCCACAGATACGCAGTATTTT. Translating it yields CASSLGSGVPTDTQYF.

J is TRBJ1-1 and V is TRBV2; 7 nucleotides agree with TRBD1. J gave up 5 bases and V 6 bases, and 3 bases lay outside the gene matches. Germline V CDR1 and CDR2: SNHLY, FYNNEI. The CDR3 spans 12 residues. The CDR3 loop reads CASRGDRTEAFF. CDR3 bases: TGTGCCAGCAGGGGGGACAGAACTGAAGCTTTCTTT.

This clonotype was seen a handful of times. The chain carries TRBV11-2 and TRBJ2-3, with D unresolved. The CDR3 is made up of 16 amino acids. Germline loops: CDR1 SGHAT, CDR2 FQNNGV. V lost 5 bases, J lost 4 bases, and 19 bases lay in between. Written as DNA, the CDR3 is TGTGCCAGCAGCCCGCCGACCCGGTCTGGCGCAGATACGCAGTATTTT. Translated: CASSPPTRSGADTQYF.